This TCR beta chain was retrieved from a study of T cell responses to AZD1222 COVID-19 vaccine. Only in-frame clones appear in the TCRdb table, and some are missing; sequencing was by immunoSEQ multiplex PCR. The sample lists about 110,000 clones; about nine tenths were seen once. The germline gives CDR1 SGHDT, CDR2 YYEEEE. CDR3 length equals 17 residues. Trimming took off 3 bases at V and 0 bases at J, with 16 bases between the two ends. Sequencing used peripheral blood, obtained on day 0 of AZD1222 vaccination. This TCR derives from an adult in good health. This chain joins TRBV5-6 and TRBJ1-5; perhaps TRBD1 as D (5 bases). CDR3 loop: CASSSFRGGPSNQPQHF. The CDR3 nucleotides read TGTGCCAGCAGCTCTTTCCGGGGGGGACCTAGCAATCAGCCCCAGCATTTT.